This TCR beta chain stems from a study of cytomegalovirus exposure and HLA in healthy donors. Primers for the PCR totalled 60 Vbeta and 13 Jbeta. The protocol was immunoSEQ multiplex PCR, while the TCRdb copy is restricted to in-frame clones and leaves out a portion. The data contain 200,000 or so clones, roughly 84% of them singletons. The sequencing input was PBMCs. The source of this sequence is a human donor in good health.

This CDR3 is CASRVTGSNEKLFF. For the CDR3, the DNA is TGTGCCAGCAGGGTGACAGGGTCGAATGAAAAACTGTTTTTT. The chain carries TRBV6-5 and TRBJ1-4; 7 positions match TRBD1. The CDR3 has 14 amino acids. CDR1 MNHEY and CDR2 SVGAGI come from the germline V gene. The junction had 6 bases not matched to a gene; V was cut back by 6 bases and J by 5 bases.